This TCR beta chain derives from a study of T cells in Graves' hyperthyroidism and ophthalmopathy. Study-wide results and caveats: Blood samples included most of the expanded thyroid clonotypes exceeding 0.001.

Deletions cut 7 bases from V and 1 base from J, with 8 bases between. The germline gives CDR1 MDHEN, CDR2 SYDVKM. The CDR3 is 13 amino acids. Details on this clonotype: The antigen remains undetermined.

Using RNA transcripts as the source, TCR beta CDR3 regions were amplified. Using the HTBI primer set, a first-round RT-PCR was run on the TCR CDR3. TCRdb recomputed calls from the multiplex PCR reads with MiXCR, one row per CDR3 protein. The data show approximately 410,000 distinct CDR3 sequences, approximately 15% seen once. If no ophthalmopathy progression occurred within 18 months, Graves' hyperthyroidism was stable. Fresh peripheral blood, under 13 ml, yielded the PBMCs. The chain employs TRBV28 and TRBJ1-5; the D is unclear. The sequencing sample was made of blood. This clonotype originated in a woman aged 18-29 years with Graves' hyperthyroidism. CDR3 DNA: TGTGCCAGCACAGCGAGGAGCAATCAGCCCCAGCATTTT. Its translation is CASTARSNQPQHF. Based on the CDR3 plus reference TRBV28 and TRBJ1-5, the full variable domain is DVKVTQSSRYLVKRTGEKVFLECVQDMDHENMFWYRQDPGLGLRLIYFSYDVKMKEKGDIPEGYSVSREKKERFSLILESASTNQTSMYLCASTARSNQPQHFGDGTRLSIL.